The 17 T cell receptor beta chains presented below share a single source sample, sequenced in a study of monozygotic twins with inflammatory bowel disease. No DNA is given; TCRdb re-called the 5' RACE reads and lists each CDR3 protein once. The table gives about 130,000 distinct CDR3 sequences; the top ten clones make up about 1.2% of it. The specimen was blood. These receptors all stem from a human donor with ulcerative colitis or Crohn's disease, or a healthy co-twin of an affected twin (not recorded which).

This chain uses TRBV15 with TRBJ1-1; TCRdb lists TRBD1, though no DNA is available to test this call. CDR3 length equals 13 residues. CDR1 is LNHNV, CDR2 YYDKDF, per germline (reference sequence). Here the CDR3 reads CATLGGVNTEAFF.

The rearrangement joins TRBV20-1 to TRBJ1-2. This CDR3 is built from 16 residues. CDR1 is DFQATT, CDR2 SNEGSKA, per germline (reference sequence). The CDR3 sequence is CSARDQGQRANYGYTF.

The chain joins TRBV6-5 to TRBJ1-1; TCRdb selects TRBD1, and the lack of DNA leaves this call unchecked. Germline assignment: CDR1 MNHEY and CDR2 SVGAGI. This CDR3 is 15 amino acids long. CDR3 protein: CASSYWGQGSTEAFF.

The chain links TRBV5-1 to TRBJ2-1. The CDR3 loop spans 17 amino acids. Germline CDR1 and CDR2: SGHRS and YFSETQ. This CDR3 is CASSLARVGSSYNEQFF.

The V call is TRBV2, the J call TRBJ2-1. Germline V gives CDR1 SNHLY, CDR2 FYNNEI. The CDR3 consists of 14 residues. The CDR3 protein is CASRKDAAYNEQFF. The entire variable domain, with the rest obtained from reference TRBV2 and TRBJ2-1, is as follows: EPEVTQTPSHQVTQMGQEVILRCVPISNHLYFYWYRQILGQKVEFLVSFYNNEISEKSEIFDDQFSVERPDGSNFTLKIRSTKLEDSAMYFCASRKDAAYNEQFFGPGTRLTVL.

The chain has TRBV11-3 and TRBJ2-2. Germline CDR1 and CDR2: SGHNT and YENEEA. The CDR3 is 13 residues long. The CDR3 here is CTSTPGNTGELFF. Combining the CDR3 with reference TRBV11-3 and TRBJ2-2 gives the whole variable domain EAGVVQSPRYKIIEKKQPVAFWCNPISGHNTLYWYLQNLGQGPELLIRYENEEAVDDSQLPKDRFSAERLKGVDSTLKIQPAELGDSAVYLCTSTPGNTGELFFGEGSRLTVL.

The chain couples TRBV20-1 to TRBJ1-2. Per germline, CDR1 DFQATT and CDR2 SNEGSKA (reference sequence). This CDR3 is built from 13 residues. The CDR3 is CSASTELFYGYTF.

CDR3 amino acids: CASSYLVGWGADEQFF. This sequence joins TRBV6-2 or TRBV6-3 and TRBJ2-1; TCRdb designates TRBD1, a call that cannot be tested without DNA. This CDR3 comprises 16 residues. Germline assignment: CDR1 MNHEY and CDR2 SVGEGT.

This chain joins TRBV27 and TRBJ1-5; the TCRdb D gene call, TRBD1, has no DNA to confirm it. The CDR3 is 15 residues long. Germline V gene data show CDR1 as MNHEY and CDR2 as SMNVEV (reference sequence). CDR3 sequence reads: CASSILRDTNQPQHF.

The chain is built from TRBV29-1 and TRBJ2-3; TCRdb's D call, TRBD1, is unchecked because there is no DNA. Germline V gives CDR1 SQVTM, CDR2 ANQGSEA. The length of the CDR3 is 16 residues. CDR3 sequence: CSVGRDRDHSTDTQYF.

The CDR3 sequence: CAIPRNSPLHF. V gene TRBV21-1 combines with J gene TRBJ1-6. TRBV21-1 represents a pseudogene. This CDR3 comprises 11 residues.

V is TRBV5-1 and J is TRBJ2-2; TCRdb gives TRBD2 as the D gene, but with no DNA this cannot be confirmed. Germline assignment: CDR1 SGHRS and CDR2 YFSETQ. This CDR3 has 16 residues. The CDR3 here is CASSPRQAGDTGKLFF.

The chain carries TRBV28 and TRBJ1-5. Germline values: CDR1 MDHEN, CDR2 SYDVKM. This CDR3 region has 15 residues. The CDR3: CASSSFRRSNQPQHF.

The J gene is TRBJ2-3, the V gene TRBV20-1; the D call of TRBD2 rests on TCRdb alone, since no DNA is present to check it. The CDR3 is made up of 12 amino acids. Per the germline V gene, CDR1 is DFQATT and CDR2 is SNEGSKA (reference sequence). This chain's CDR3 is CSARGPTDTQYF.

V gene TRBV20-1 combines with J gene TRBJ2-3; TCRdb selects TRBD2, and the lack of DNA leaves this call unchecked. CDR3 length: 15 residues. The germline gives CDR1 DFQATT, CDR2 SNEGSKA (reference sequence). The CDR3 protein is CSARDQGRNTDTQYF.

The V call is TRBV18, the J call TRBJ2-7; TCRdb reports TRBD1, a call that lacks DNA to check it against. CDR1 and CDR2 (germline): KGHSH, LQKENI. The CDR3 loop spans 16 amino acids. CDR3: CASSPSRQGDSYEQYF. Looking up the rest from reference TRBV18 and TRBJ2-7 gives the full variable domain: NAGVMQNPRHLVRRRGQEARLRCSPMKGHSHVYWYRQLPEEGLKFMVYLQKENIIDESGMPKERFSAEFPKEGPSILRIQQVVRGDSAAYFCASSPSRQGDSYEQYFGPGTRLTVT.

CDR3: CSVTRRQLMNTEAFF. The V and J genes are TRBV29-1 and TRBJ1-1; TCRdb designates TRBD1, a call that cannot be tested without DNA. Looked up from germline, CDR1 is SQVTM and CDR2 is ANQGSEA. The CDR3 has 15 amino acids.